This T cell receptor beta chain was found in a study of CD8 T cells in ankylosing spondylitis. This clonotype was counted at least ten times. Preparation of TCR beta libraries was done by quantitative 5'-RACE with molecular barcodes. TCRdb re-analysed the 5' RACE reads in MiXCR, keeping a single row per CDR3 protein. The table includes 250,000 to 400,000 distinct CDR3 sequences, under 14% detected once. The CDR3 runs to 12 residues. Trimming pared 3 bases from V and 9 bases from J, leaving 10 bases between. The chain couples TRBV12-3 or TRBV12-4 to TRBJ2-3; no clear D gene. The specimen sequenced was blood, either unsorted or a sorted T cell fraction (not recorded which). The TCR comes from a female donor with ankylosing spondylitis or in good health (not recorded which). The CDR3 DNA reads TGTGCCAGCAGTTTCAGTAGGGCGACGCAGTATTTT. This encodes CASSFSRATQYF.